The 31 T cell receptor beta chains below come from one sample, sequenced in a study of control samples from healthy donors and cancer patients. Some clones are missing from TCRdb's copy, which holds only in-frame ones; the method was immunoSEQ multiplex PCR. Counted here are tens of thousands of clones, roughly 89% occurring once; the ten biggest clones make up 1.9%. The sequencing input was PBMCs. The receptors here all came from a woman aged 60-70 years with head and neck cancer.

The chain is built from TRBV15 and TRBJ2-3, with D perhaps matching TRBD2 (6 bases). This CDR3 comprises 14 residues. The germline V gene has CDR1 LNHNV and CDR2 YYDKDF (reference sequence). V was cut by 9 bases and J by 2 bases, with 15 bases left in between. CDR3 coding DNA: TGTGCCACTACGCGCGGGACTTACACAGATACGCAGTATTTT. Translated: CATTRGTYTDTQYF.

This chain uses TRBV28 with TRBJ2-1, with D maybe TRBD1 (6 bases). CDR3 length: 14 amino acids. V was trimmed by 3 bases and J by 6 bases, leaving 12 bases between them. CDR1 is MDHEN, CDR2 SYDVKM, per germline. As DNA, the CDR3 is TGTGCCAGCAGTTTGGCAGGGGACGGCAATGAGCAGTTCTTC. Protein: CASSLAGDGNEQFF.

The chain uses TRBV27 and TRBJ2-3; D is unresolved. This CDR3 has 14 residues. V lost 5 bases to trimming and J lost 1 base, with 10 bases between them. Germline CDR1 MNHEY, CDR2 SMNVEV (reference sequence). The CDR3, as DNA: TGTGCCAGCAGTCCGCGAGTAGGCACAGATACGCAGTATTTT. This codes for CASSPRVGTDTQYF.

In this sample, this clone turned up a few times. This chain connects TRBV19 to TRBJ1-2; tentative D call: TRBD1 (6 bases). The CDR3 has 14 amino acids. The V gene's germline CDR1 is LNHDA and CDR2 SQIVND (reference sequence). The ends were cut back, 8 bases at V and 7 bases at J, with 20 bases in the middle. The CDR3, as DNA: TGTGCCAGTCAGGCTGCAAACAGGGTTGGTGGCTACACCTTC. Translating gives CASQAANRVGGYTF.

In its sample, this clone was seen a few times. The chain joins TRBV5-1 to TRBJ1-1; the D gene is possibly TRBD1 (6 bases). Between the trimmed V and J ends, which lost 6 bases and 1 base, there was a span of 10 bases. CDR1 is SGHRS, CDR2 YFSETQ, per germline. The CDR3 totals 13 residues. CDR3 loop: CASMQGTNTEAFF. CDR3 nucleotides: TGCGCCAGCATGCAGGGGACGAACACTGAAGCTTTCTTT.

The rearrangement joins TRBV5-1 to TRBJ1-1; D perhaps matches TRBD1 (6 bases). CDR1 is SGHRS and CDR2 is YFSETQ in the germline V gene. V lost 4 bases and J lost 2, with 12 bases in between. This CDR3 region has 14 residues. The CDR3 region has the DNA TGCGCCAGCAGCGTAACAGGGTTTAACACTGAAGCTTTCTTT. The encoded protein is CASSVTGFNTEAFF.

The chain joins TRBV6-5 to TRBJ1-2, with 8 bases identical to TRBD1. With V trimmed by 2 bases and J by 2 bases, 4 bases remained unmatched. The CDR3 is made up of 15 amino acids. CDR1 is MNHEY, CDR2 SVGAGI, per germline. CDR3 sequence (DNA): TGTGCCAGCAGTTACACGGACAGGGTGAACTATGGCTACACCTTC. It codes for CASSYTDRVNYGYTF.

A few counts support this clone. The CDR3 protein is CASSYSKWDSGNTIYF. The DNA of the CDR3 is TGTGCCAGCAGTTACTCGAAGTGGGACTCTGGAAACACCATATATTTT. This chain uses TRBV6-5 with TRBJ1-3, with unresolved D. V lost 0 bases and J 0 bases, leaving 9 bases between the germline ends. This CDR3 comprises 16 residues. CDR1 and CDR2 from the germline V gene are MNHEY and SVGAGI.

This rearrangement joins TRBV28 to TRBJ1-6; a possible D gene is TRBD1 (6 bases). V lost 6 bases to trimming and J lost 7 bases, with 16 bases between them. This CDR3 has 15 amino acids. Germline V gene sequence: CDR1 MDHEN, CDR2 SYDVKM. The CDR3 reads CASRQTGKYNSPLHF. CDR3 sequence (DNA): TGTGCCAGCAGACAAACAGGGAAATACAATTCACCCCTCCACTTT.

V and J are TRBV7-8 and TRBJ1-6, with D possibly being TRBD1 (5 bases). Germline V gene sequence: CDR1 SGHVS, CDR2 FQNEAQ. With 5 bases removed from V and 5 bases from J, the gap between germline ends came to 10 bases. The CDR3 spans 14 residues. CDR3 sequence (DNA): TGTGCCAGCAGCCCTCAGGGCCATAATTCACCCCTCCACTTT. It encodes CASSPQGHNSPLHF. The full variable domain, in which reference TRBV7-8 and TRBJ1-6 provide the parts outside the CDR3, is GAGVSQSPRYKVAKRGQDVALRCDPISGHVSLFWYQQALGQGPEFLTYFQNEAQLDKSGLPSDRFFAERPEGSVSTLKIQRTQQEDSAVYLCASSPQGHNSPLHFGNGTRLTVT.

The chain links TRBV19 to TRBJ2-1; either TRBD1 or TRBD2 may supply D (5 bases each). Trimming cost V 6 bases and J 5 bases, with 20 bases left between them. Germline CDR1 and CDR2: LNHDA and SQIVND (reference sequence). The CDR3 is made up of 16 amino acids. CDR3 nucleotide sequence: TGTGCCAGTAGAGATGATGGGGGTAGACTACACAATGAGCAGTTCTTC. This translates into CASRDDGGRLHNEQFF.

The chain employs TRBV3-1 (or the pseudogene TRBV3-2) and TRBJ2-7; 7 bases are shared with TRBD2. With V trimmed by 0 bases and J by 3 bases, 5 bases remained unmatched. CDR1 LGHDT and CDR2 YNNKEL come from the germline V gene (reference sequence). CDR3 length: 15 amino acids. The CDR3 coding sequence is TGTGCCAGCAGCCAAGATGGGGAGGGAAGCTACGAGCAGTACTTC. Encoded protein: CASSQDGEGSYEQYF.

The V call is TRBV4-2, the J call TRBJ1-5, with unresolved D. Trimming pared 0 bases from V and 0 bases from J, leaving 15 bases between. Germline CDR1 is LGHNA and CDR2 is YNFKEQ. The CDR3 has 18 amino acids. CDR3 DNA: TGTGCCAGCAGCCAAGACCTTATCTGGGAGACTAGCAATCAGCCCCAGCATTTT. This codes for CASSQDLIWETSNQPQHF.

CDR3 sequence (DNA): TGCGCCAGCAGCCAAGATGGGTGGGAGCAGTACTTC. Translating it yields CASSQDGWEQYF. The V gene is TRBV4-1, the J gene TRBJ2-7; D call uncertain. The V end was cut by 0 bases, the J end by 7 bases, with 7 bases between. The CDR3 has 12 residues. CDR1 and CDR2 from the germline V gene are MGHRA and YSYEKL.

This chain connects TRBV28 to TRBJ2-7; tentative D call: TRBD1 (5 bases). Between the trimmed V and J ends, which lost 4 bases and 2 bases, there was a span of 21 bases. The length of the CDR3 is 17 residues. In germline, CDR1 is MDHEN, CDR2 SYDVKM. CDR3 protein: CASSSNVMGLVTYEQYF. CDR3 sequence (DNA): TGTGCCAGCAGTTCGAATGTCATGGGGCTTGTTACCTACGAGCAGTACTTC.

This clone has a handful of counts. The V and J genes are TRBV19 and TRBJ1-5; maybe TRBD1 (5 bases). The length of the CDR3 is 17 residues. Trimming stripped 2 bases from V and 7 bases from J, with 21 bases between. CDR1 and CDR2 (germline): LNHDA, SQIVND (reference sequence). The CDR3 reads CASSISPGQSLDQPQHF. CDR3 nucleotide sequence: TGTGCCAGTAGTATATCGCCAGGGCAGTCCCTCGACCAGCCCCAGCATTTT.

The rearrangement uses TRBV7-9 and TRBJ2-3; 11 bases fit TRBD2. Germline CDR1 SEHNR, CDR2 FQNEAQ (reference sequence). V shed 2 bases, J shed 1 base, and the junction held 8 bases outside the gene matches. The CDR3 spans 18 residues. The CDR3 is CASSLSSGRPGGTDTQYF. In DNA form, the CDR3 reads TGTGCCAGCAGCTTATCTAGCGGGAGGCCGGGTGGCACAGATACGCAGTATTTT.

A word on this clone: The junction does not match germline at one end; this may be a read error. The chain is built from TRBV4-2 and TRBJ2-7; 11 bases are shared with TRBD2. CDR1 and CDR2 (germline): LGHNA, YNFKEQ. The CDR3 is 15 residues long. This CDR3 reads CASSQVPGTSGIVHF. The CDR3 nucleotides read TGTGCCAGCAGCCAAGTGCCAGGGACTAGCGGTATAGTGCACTTC.

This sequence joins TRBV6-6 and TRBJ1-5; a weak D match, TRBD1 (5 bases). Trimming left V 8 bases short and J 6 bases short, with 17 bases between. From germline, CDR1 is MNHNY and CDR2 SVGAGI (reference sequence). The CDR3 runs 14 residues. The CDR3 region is CASDVAQGGQPQHF. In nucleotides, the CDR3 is TGTGCCAGCGACGTCGCTCAGGGCGGTCAGCCCCAGCATTTT.

This chain's CDR3 is CASSLGLDHTTDTQYF. The CDR3 DNA follows: TGTGCCAGCAGCTTAGGGCTAGACCATACCACAGATACGCAGTATTTT. The chain employs TRBV7-8 and TRBJ2-3; D is ambiguous. Between the trimmed V and J ends, which lost 1 base and 2 bases, there was a span of 13 bases. The CDR3 length is 16 residues. Per the germline V gene, CDR1 is SGHVS and CDR2 is FQNEAQ.

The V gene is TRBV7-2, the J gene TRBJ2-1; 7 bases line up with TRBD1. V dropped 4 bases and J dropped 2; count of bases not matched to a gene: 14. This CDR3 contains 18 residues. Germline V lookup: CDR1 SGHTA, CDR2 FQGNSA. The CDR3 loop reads CASSSLRGQGDTYNEQFF. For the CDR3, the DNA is TGTGCCAGCAGCTCCCTTAGGGGGCAGGGAGACACCTACAATGAGCAGTTCTTC.

In nucleotides, the CDR3 is TGTGCCAGCAGCCCAACCGGACTAGCGGGAGTGTCAGATACGCAGTATTTT. Translating gives CASSPTGLAGVSDTQYF. The J gene is TRBJ2-3, the V gene TRBV11-2; 13 bases align to TRBD2. The J segment lost 4 bases and the V segment lost 5 bases, leaving 9 bases of the junction unmatched. The CDR3 is 17 residues long. The germline V gene encodes CDR1 SGHAT and CDR2 FQNNGV.

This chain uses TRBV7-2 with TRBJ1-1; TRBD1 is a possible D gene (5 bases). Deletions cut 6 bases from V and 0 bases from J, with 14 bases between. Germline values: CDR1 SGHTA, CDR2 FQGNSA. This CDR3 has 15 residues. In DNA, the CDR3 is TGTGCCAGCAGACGGTCTGGGACGTTGAACACTGAAGCTTTCTTT. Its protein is CASRRSGTLNTEAFF.

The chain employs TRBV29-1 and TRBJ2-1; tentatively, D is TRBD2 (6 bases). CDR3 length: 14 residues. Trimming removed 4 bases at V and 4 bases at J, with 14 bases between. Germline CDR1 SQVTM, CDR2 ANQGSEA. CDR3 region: CSVGMGRSYNEQFF. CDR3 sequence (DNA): TGCAGCGTTGGTATGGGGAGGTCATACAATGAGCAGTTCTTC.

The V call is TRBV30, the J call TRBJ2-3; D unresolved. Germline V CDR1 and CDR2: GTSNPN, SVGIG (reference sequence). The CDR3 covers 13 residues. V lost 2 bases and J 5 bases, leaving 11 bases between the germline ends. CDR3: CAWSKTALDTQYF. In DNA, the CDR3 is TGTGCCTGGAGTAAAACCGCACTAGATACGCAGTATTTT.

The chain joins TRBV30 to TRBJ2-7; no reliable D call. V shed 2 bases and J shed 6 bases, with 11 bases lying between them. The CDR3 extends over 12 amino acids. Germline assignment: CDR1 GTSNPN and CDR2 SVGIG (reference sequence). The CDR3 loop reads CAWSSTVGEQYF. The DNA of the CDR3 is TGTGCCTGGAGTAGTACGGTCGGCGAGCAGTACTTC.

CDR3 DNA: TGCGCCAGCAGCTTTTACAGGGGAGAAGAGACCCAGTACTTC. Its protein product is CASSFYRGEETQYF. The chain is built from TRBV5-1 and TRBJ2-5; 7 bases fit TRBD1. The CDR3 covers 14 residues. Germline V CDR1 and CDR2: SGHRS, YFSETQ. Trimming removed 2 bases from V and 3 bases from J; junction bases left unmatched: 4.

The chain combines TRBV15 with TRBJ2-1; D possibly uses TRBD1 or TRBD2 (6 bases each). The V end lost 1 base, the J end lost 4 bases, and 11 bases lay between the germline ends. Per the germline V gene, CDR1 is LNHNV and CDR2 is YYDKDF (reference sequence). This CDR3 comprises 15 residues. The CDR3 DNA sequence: TGTGCCACCAGCAGAGCGCGGGACACATACAATGAGCAGTTCTTC. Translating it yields CATSRARDTYNEQFF.

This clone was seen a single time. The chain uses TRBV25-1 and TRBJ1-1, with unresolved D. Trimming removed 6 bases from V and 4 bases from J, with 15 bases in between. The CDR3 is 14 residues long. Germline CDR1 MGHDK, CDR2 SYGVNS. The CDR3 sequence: CASSPRGDVTEAFF. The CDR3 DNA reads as TGTGCCAGCAGCCCTAGAGGAGATGTCACTGAAGCTTTCTTT.

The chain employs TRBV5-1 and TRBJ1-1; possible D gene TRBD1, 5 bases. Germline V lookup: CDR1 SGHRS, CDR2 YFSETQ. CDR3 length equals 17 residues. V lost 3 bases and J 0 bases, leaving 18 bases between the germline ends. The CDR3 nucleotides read TGCGCCAGCAGCTCGGAGGGGTGGGGGTTCATGAACACTGAAGCTTTCTTT. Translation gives CASSSEGWGFMNTEAFF.

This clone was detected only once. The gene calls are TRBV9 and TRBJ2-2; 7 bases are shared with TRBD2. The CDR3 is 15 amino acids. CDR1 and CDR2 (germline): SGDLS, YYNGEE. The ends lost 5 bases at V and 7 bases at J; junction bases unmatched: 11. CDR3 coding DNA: TGTGCCAGCAGGGCACATCCGGGGGGAATCGGGGAGCTGTTTTTT. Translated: CASRAHPGGIGELFF. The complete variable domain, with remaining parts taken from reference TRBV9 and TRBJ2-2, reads DSGVTQTPKHLITATGQRVTLRCSPRSGDLSVYWYQQSLDQGLQFLIQYYNGEERAKGNILERFSAQQFPDLHSELNLSSLELGDSALYFCASRAHPGGIGELFFGEGSRLTVL.